One and the same sample provided the 10 T cell receptor beta chains below, sequenced in a study of blood T cell repertoires in COVID-19. Measured with immunoSEQ multiplex PCR; TCRdb has only the in-frame clones, and not every one. Of about 190,000 clones in the sample, over 75% were seen once. Sequencing input: peripheral blood. The receptors originated from a man between 45 and 60 years old who had recovered from COVID-19.

This chain links TRBV5-4 with TRBJ2-7; 11 bases fit TRBD1. The CDR3 is made up of 15 amino acids. V shed 0 bases, J shed 6 bases, and the junction held 5 bases outside the gene matches. CDR1 SGHNT and CDR2 YYREEE come from the germline V gene (reference sequence). The CDR3 nucleotides are TGTGCCAGCAGCTTGGGGGGACAGGGGGTAGGCGAGCAGTACTTC. Amino acid sequence: CASSLGGQGVGEQYF.

This clone was observed a few times. The chain links TRBV28 to TRBJ1-5, with D uncertain. This CDR3 is 17 amino acids long. CDR1 and CDR2 (germline): MDHEN, SYDVKM. V lost 6 bases, J lost 1 base, and 19 bases lay in between. As DNA, the CDR3 is TGTGCCAGCAGCTCCCTGCGGGGTGTCATGAGCAATCAGCCCCAGCATTTT. Residues: CASSSLRGVMSNQPQHF.

The V gene is TRBV29-1, the J gene TRBJ2-7; tentatively, D is TRBD2 (5 bases). CDR1 SQVTM and CDR2 ANQGSEA come from the germline V gene. This CDR3 region has 13 residues. V was pared by 4 bases and J by 0 bases, with 10 bases between. The CDR3 loop is CSVVSGTSYEQYF. The DNA of the CDR3 is TGCAGCGTTGTAAGCGGAACCTCCTACGAGCAGTACTTC.

The gene calls are TRBV12-5 and TRBJ2-3; TRBD2 matches at 8 bases. The CDR3 has 15 amino acids. The V gene end was trimmed by 7 bases and the J gene end by 4 bases; junction bases not matched to a gene: 10. Germline V gives CDR1 LGHNT, CDR2 FRNRAP. The CDR3 is CASALSGTVSDTQYF. Written as DNA, the CDR3 is TGTGCTAGTGCCCTTAGCGGGACGGTCTCAGATACGCAGTATTTT.

This sequence joins TRBV6-2 or TRBV6-3 and TRBJ1-1; no clear D. The CDR3 spans 13 residues. Germline CDR1 is MNHEY and CDR2 is SVGEGT. V shed 2 bases and J shed 1 base, with 5 bases lying between them. For the CDR3, the DNA is TGTGCCAGCAGTTACAATCGGAACACTGAAGCTTTCTTT. Its translation: CASSYNRNTEAFF.

The rearrangement uses TRBV28 and TRBJ2-2, with D possibly matching TRBD1 (5 bases). This CDR3 spans 17 amino acids. With 4 bases removed from V and 4 bases from J, the gap between germline ends came to 19 bases. Germline CDR1 and CDR2: MDHEN and SYDVKM. The DNA for the CDR3 is TGTGCCAGCAGTTCCCATCCCGGGCAGGGCGGCACCGGGGAGCTGTTTTTT. It yields the protein CASSSHPGQGGTGELFF. Full variable domain (rest looked up from reference TRBV28 and TRBJ2-2): DVKVTQSSRYLVKRTGEKVFLECVQDMDHENMFWYRQDPGLGLRLIYFSYDVKMKEKGDIPEGYSVSREKKERFSLILESASTNQTSMYLCASSSHPGQGGTGELFFGEGSRLTVL.

This sequence joins TRBV19 and TRBJ1-2; D is uncertain. The germline V gene encodes CDR1 LNHDA and CDR2 SQIVND (reference sequence). Trimming removed 6 bases from V and 7 bases from J, with 12 bases in between. CDR3 length equals 12 residues. Here the CDR3 DNA reads TGTGCCAGTAGAAGGATGGAGGGTGGCTACACCTTC. This codes for CASRRMEGGYTF.

This clone was seen a few times. V usage is TRBV29-1 and J usage is TRBJ2-1, with unresolved D. V was clipped by 4 bases and J by 10 bases, with 8 bases between them. Germline V gene lookup returns CDR1 SQVTM and CDR2 ANQGSEA. This CDR3 comprises 10 residues. The CDR3: CSVASREQFF. CDR3 DNA: TGCAGCGTTGCGTCGCGGGAGCAGTTCTTC.

The chain has TRBV7-3 and TRBJ2-1; perhaps TRBD2 as D (6 bases). With 2 bases removed from V and 10 bases from J, the gap between germline ends came to 18 bases. Per germline, CDR1 SGHTA and CDR2 FQGTGA. The CDR3 is 15 residues long. The CDR3 spells CASSLRPGEIYEQFF. As DNA, the CDR3 is TGTGCCAGCAGCTTACGTCCGGGAGAGATTTACGAGCAGTTCTTC.

V usage is TRBV7-9 and J usage is TRBJ2-1, with D possibly TRBD2 on 7 matching bases. The CDR3 consists of 15 residues. Looked up from germline, CDR1 is SEHNR and CDR2 is FQNEAQ (reference sequence). Trimming shortened V by 5 bases and J by 6 bases, and 17 bases separated the two germline ends. The CDR3 bases are TGTGCCAGCAGCCCTCAAGGGGGACTACTCAATGAGCAGTTCTTC. This codes for CASSPQGGLLNEQFF.